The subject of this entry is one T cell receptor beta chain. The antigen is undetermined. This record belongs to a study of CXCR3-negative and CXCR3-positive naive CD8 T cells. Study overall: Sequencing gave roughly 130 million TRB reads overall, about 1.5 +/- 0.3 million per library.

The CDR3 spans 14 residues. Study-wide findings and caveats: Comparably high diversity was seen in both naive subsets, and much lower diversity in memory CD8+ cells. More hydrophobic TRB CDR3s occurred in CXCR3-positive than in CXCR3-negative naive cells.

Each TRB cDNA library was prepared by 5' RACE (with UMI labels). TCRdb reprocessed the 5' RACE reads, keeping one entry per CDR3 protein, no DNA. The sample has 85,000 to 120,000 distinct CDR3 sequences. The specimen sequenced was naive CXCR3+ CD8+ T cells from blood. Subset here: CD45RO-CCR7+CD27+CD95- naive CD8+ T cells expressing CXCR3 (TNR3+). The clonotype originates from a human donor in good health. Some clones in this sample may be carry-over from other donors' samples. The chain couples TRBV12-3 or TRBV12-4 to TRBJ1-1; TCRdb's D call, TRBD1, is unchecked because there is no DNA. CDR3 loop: CASSSGTGGDLTFF.